This record looks at one T cell receptor beta chain sequence and its context. Its binding antigen is unknown. Per-base quality was not reported, and no clone a single base away is much larger than it. V lost 6 bases and J lost 6 bases, and the count of bases not matched to a germline gene is 6. CDR1 and CDR2, per the germline V gene (reference sequence), are LNHDA and SQIVND. CDR3 length: 15 amino acids, cysteine to phenylalanine. The only DNA kept is the CDR3, 45 bases in frame from the first base. One collaborating source in Seattle enrolled patients during active infection and followed them longitudinally through the course of disease. Whole blood was collected in K2EDTA tubes by collaborating institutions according to the institutions' own protocols. For TCRbeta analysis, collaborators shipped samples in one of three forms: frozen whole blood, isolated PBMCs, or DNA extracted from either of those sample types.

TCRbeta CDR3 regions were amplified from genomic DNA using the immunoSEQ Assay, a bias-controlled multiplex PCR. On the study's bioinformatics: Nucleated cell counts per sample were estimated from amplification of reference gene primers within the assay. To quantify the absolute abundance of each unique TCRbeta CDR3 rearrangement, sequence reads were collapsed and filtered. For each sample, productive Simpson clonality was calculated as the square root of Simpson's diversity index over productive rearrangements. As stored in TCRdb, this immuneACCESS dataset retains in-frame rearrangements with V and J assigned. A fraction of the clones does not appear; measured against another copy, unresolved V genes explain less than half of the discrepancy, and the remainder lacks a known reason. V, J and clone size are those of that table, while D and trimming were read from the DNA. Present in this sample are 170,000 or so clones, around 87% of which were seen just once. The ten largest clones represent approximately 13% of the sample.

The record originates from a study of blood T cell repertoires in COVID-19 (dated by TCRdb to the early 2020s). About the study as a whole: Collaborator samples came from the United States, Italy and Spain and covered acute and convalescent phases of COVID-19. The material from the prospective study consisted of cDNA or gDNA derived from T cells, B-cell-depleted T cells, or PBMCs. Deeply sampled blood TCRbeta repertoires from subjects exposed to, actively infected with, or recovered from COVID-19 were included in the dataset. The repertoires were released in a freely available public database meant as a resource for research on the immune response to SARS-CoV-2. The samples were drawn from two sources: the first 160 participants of the ongoing ImmuneRACE study, and 950 to 1,500 subjects contributed by 6 global collaborators. The sample metadata nearly always contained a de-identified subject ID, COVID-19 status, age in years and sex. Where available, HLA class I and class II types were taken from metadata supplied by the sample provider and were not determined by assay-based typing. Overall results and qualifications from the work: The amount of clinical and demographic metadata varied by source and participant and was provided uncurated.

Material for sequencing was peripheral blood. This receptor was identified in a woman in her seventies with COVID-19, enrolled during active disease. The sequence links TRBV19 to TRBJ2-2; 11 bases in the junction line up with TRBD1. CDR3 protein: CASRTGTGGAGELFF. The bases are TGTGCCAGTAGAACCGGGACAGGGGGTGCCGGGGAGCTGTTTTTT.